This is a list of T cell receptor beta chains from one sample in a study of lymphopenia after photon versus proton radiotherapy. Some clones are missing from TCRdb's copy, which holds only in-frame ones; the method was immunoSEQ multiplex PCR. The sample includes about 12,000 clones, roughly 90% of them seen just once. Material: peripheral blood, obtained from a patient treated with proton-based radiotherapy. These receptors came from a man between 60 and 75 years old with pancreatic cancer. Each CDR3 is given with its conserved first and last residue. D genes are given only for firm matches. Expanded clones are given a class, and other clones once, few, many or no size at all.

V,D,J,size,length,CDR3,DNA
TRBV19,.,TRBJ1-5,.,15,CASSIFMTAYQPQHF,TGTGCCAGTAGTATTTTTATGACTGCCTATCAGCCCCAGCATTTT
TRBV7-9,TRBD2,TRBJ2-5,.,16,CASSPLREALQETQYF,TGTGCCAGCAGCCCTCTCCGGGAGGCCCTCCAAGAGACCCAGTACTTC
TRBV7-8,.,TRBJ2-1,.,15,CASSSGGPSYNEQFF,TGTGCCAGCAGCTCAGGGGGGCCCTCCTACAATGAGCAGTTCTTC
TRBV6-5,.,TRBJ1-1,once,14,CASSYSRGSAEAFF,TGTGCCAGCAGTTACTCGAGGGGATCCGCTGAAGCTTTCTTT
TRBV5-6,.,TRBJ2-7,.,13,CASSLDVGYEQYF,TGTGCCAGCAGCTTGGATGTGGGCTACGAGCAGTACTTC
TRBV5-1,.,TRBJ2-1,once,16,CASSWRAASSYNEQFF,TGCGCCAGCAGCTGGCGGGCGGCCAGCTCCTACAATGAGCAGTTCTTC
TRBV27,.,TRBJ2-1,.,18,CASSLLLAGAFSYNEQFF,TGTGCCAGCAGTTTATTGTTGGCGGGTGCCTTCTCCTACAATGAGCAGTTCTTC
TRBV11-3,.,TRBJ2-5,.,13,CASSLGPQETQYF,TGTGCCAGCAGCTTAGGACCCCAAGAGACCCAGTACTTC
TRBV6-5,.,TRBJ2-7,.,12,CASSRGRDEQYF,TGTGCCAGCAGTAGAGGCCGGGACGAGCAGTACTTC
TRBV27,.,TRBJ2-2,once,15,CASSFLNVNTGELFF,TGTGCCAGCAGTTTTCTAAACGTGAACACCGGGGAGCTGTTTTTT
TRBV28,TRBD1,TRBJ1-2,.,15,CASSFRDRANYGYTF,TGTGCCAGCAGTTTCCGGGACAGGGCTAACTATGGCTACACCTTC
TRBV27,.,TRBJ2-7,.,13,CASPHGSSYEQYF,TGTGCCAGCCCTCATGGGAGCTCCTACGAGCAGTACTTC
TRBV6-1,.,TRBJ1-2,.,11,CASNLVYGYTF,TGTGCCAGCAATCTAGTCTATGGCTACACCTTC
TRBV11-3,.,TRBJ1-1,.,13,CASSIFPGSEAFF,TGTGCCAGCAGCATATTCCCAGGATCTGAAGCTTTCTTT
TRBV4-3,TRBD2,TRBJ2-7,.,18,CASSQGGLAGVGVYEQYF,TGCGCCAGCAGCCAAGGCGGACTAGCGGGAGTAGGTGTGTACGAGCAGTACTTC
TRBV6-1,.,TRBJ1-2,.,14,CASTETPVNGGYTF,TGTGCCAGCACCGAAACCCCAGTGAATGGTGGCTACACCTTC
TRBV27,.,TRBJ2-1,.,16,CASRETEHGNYNEQFF,TGTGCCAGCAGAGAAACAGAACACGGAAACTACAATGAGCAGTTCTTC
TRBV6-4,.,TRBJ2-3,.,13,CASSEADTDTQYF,TGTGCCAGCAGTGAGGCTGACACAGATACGCAGTATTTT
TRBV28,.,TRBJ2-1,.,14,CASRWAGKYNEQFF,TGTGCCAGCAGATGGGCAGGGAAATACAATGAGCAGTTCTTC
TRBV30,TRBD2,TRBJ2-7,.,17,CAWSPPPRLAITYEQYF,TGTGCCTGGAGTCCCCCCCCGAGACTAGCGATTACCTACGAGCAGTACTTC
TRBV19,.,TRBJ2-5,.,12,CATRQGQETQYF,TGTGCGACCAGGCAAGGACAAGAGACCCAGTACTTC
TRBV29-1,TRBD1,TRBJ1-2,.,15,CSVERTPGGFYGYTF,TGCAGCGTTGAAAGGACCCCAGGGGGGTTCTATGGCTACACCTTC
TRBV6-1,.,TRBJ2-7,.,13,CASSGDPPYEQYF,TGTGCCAGCAGTGGGGATCCTCCCTACGAGCAGTACTTC